The sequence of this TCR beta chain was determined in a study of Ad26.COV2.S vaccination and SARS-CoV-2 variants. Study summary: Ad26.COV2.S was injected intramuscularly once or twice, 56 days apart.

Some clones are missing from TCRdb's copy, which holds only in-frame ones; the method was immunoSEQ multiplex PCR. This sample carries around 300,000 clones, approximately 87% of them seen once, and the ten largest clones take 4.5% to 7%. As to treatment: about 20 received Ad26.COV2.S at low or high dose, single or two shots; several received placebo; per-sample allocation not given. On day 63 after the first injection, vaccine and placebo recipients gave samples. An adult donor aged 18-55 years was enrolled in Boston. Trimming at V came to 8 bases and at J to 8 bases, leaving 6 bases not matched to a gene. Germline CDR1 reads LNHDA; CDR2 reads SQIVND (reference sequence). The CDR3 contains 13 residues. Study-wide points: Analyses of TCR breadth and depth may have underestimated total T cell responses. After vaccination, substantial breadth of spike-specific CD8+ and CD4+ responses was reported.

Concerning this clone itself: Antigen unknown.

The chain has TRBV19 and TRBJ1-3, with TRBD1 identical over 10 bases. Here the sequenced sample was peripheral blood, taken in a trial of Ad26.COV2.S vaccine versus placebo. The origin of this receptor is a person aged 18-65 years who received the Ad26.COV2.S COVID-19 vaccine or a placebo. The DNA for the CDR3 is TGTGCCAGTGGGACAGGGGCCTCGTACACCATATATTTT. Protein sequence: CASGTGASYTIYF. Full variable domain (missing parts from reference TRBV19 and TRBJ1-3): DGGITQSPKYLFRKEGQNVTLSCEQNLNHDAMYWYRQDPGQGLRLIYYSQIVNDFQKGDIAEGYSVSREKKESFPLTVTSAQKNPTAFYLCASGTGASYTIYFGEGSWLTVV.